Following are 18 T cell receptor beta chains from one sample sequenced in a study of CD8 T cells in ankylosing spondylitis. TCRdb re-derived calls from the 5' RACE reads in MiXCR, one entry per CDR3 protein. The profile shows about 250,000 distinct CDR3 sequences, over 30% of them singletons. Sequenced: blood, either unsorted or a sorted T cell fraction (not recorded which). The receptor set was obtained from a male donor with ankylosing spondylitis or in good health (not recorded which).

The V gene is TRBV7-2, the J gene TRBJ2-1, with 9 bases fitting TRBD2. J was trimmed by 8 bases and V by 8 bases; bases with no gene match: 10. The CDR3 loop spans 14 amino acids. CDR1 and CDR2 (germline): SGHTA, FQGNSA. CDR3 in amino acids: CASGSYLAGYEQFF. The CDR3 DNA follows: TGTGCCAGCGGGAGCTACCTAGCGGGGTATGAGCAGTTCTTC. The full variable domain, completed using reference TRBV7-2 and TRBJ2-1, is GAGVSQSPSNKVTEKGKDVELRCDPISGHTALYWYRQSLGQGLEFLIYFQGNSAPDKSGLPSDRFSAERTGGSVSTLTIQRTQQEDSAVYLCASGSYLAGYEQFFGPGTRLTVL.

This clonotype was detected only a few times. V is TRBV20-1 and J is TRBJ2-1; 8 bases line up with TRBD2. The trim removed 5 bases at V and 4 bases at J, leaving 13 bases unmatched. This CDR3 region has 16 residues. The V gene's germline CDR1 is DFQATT and CDR2 SNEGSKA (reference sequence). CDR3 amino acids: CSAFHAGGFSYNEQFF. The CDR3 nucleotides are TGCAGTGCTTTCCATGCGGGGGGCTTTTCGTACAATGAGCAGTTCTTC.

A few counts support this clonotype. The CDR3 nucleotides read TGTGCCAGCAGTTTCGGACAGTTCTACGAGCAGTACTTC. Translation: CASSFGQFYEQYF. J is TRBJ2-7 and V is TRBV12-3 or TRBV12-4; a possible D gene is TRBD1 (6 bases). This CDR3 region has 13 residues. V was clipped by 3 bases and J by 3 bases, with 9 bases between them.

The rearrangement links TRBV3-1 to TRBJ2-5; D remains ambiguous. The CDR3 sequence is 15 residues long. Trimming cost V 1 base and J 5 bases, with 14 bases left between them. CDR1 is LGHDT, CDR2 YNNKEL, per germline (reference sequence). The chain's CDR3 is CASSQGFKSTETQYF. The DNA of the CDR3 is TGTGCCAGCAGCCAAGGGTTCAAGTCTACGGAGACCCAGTACTTC.

The genes are TRBV12-3 or TRBV12-4 and TRBJ2-1; 11 positions match TRBD2. Trimming cost V 9 bases and J 7 bases; bases outside gene matches: 8. The CDR3 has 14 residues. The CDR3, as DNA: TGTGCCAGTGAACTAGCGGGGGTAATGAATGAGCAGTTCTTC. This codes for CASELAGVMNEQFF.

This clonotype was counted a few times. V usage is TRBV12-3 or TRBV12-4 and J usage is TRBJ2-1, with D unclear. V dropped 5 bases and J dropped 1 base, with 15 bases sitting between them. The CDR3 totals 16 residues. As DNA, the CDR3 is TGTGCCAGCAGTCCCCCCAGGTCGTCATCCTACAATGAGCAGTTCTTC. This gives the protein CASSPPRSSSYNEQFF.

V usage is TRBV3-1 and J usage is TRBJ2-7; the D call may be TRBD1 or TRBD2 (5 bases each). Germline-derived CDR1 and CDR2 are LGHDT and YNNKEL (reference sequence). The ends were cut back, 3 bases at V and 3 bases at J, with 9 bases in the middle. This CDR3 comprises 13 residues. The CDR3 region is CASSHWGNYEQYF. CDR3 sequence (DNA): TGTGCCAGCAGCCATTGGGGGAACTACGAGCAGTACTTC.

The rearrangement joins TRBV20-1 to TRBJ2-7; D is possibly TRBD2 (6 bases). V gave up 1 base and J gave up 6 bases, with 16 bases separating them. Germline lookup yields CDR1 DFQATT and CDR2 SNEGSKA (reference sequence). This CDR3 region has 14 residues. The CDR3 nucleotides read TGCAGTGCTAGAGCCCCATGGGGGGAAATCGAGCAGTACTTC. Translation gives CSARAPWGEIEQYF.

This chain uses TRBV29-1 with TRBJ2-7; TRBD2 is a possible D gene (5 bases). Germline V gene data show CDR1 as SQVTM and CDR2 as ANQGSEA. This CDR3 has 13 residues. The V and J ends lost 5 bases and 5 bases respectively, with 16 bases between them. The CDR3 region has the DNA TGCAGCGTTTTGGCCCCCGGAGGTCACGAGCAGTACTTC. As protein: CSVLAPGGHEQYF.

The chain joins TRBV6-1 to TRBJ2-3, with TRBD1 as a possible D gene (5 bases). The length of the CDR3 is 17 residues. V dropped 6 bases and J dropped 0 bases, with 19 bases sitting between them. The germline V gene has CDR1 MNHNS and CDR2 SASEGT. The CDR3 DNA is TGTGCCAGCAGCCCCCCTCCGGGCAGACAGAGCACAGATACGCAGTATTTT. Protein: CASSPPPGRQSTDTQYF.

The chain employs TRBV30 and TRBJ2-3; 9 bases are shared with TRBD1. The germline V gene encodes CDR1 GTSNPN and CDR2 SVGIG (reference sequence). This CDR3 region has 13 residues. Trimming removed 3 bases from V and 5 bases from J; junction bases left unmatched: 3. The chain's CDR3 is CAWRRQGEDTQYF. The DNA for the CDR3 is TGTGCCTGGAGGAGACAGGGGGAAGATACGCAGTATTTT.

This clonotype was seen a handful of times. The chain is built from TRBV29-1 and TRBJ1-2; TRBD1 aligns across 9 bases. This CDR3 comprises 14 residues. The germline V gene has CDR1 SQVTM and CDR2 ANQGSEA. Trimming cost V 6 bases and J 0 bases; bases outside gene matches: 5. This chain's CDR3 is CSVSGTGSNYGYTF. DNA for the CDR3: TGCAGCGTGTCCGGGACAGGGTCTAACTATGGCTACACCTTC.

V gene TRBV12-3 or TRBV12-4 combines with J gene TRBJ2-1; 10 bases agree with TRBD1. CDR3 length: 14 residues. J lost 10 bases, V lost 6 bases, and 9 bases had no gene match. The CDR3 loop is CASSFGTGVAEQFF. The CDR3 coding sequence is TGTGCCAGCAGCTTCGGGACAGGGGTCGCCGAGCAGTTCTTC.

Concerning this clonotype itself: No conserved phenylalanine or tryptophan ends this CDR3, so it is likely a read error. The V gene is TRBV12-3 or TRBV12-4, the J gene TRBJ2-1; 11 bases match TRBD2. Trimming removed 7 bases from V and 7 bases from J; junction bases left unmatched: 9. The CDR3 covers 15 residues. The CDR3 here is CASTEGLAANNEQFV. CDR3 sequence (DNA): TGTGCCAGCACCGAGGGACTAGCGGCAAATAATGAGCAGTTCGTC.

This clonotype was detected only a few times. The rearrangement uses TRBV6-5 and TRBJ2-1; D perhaps matches TRBD2 (7 bases). Trimming shortened V by 4 bases and J by 8 bases, and 24 bases separated the two germline ends. In germline, CDR1 is MNHEY, CDR2 SVGAGI. The CDR3 is made up of 17 amino acids. CDR3 DNA: TGTGCCAGCAGTTTGGGGCGGGGGCTGCGGGAGTCACATGAGCAGTTCTTC. Its protein product is CASSLGRGLRESHEQFF.

The rearrangement uses TRBV28 and TRBJ2-1; no firm D call. CDR3 length equals 16 residues. CDR1 is MDHEN and CDR2 is SYDVKM in the germline V gene. V was shortened by 6 bases and J by 3 bases, with 18 bases between the two germline ends. The CDR3 sequence is CASSTRRTENYNEQFF. The CDR3 bases are TGTGCCAGCAGCACCAGAAGGACGGAAAACTACAATGAGCAGTTCTTC.

This clonotype was seen more than once but under ten times. The V gene is TRBV9, the J gene TRBJ2-7, with 12 positions matching TRBD1. After removal of 2 bases from V and 2 bases from J, the junction contained 2 bases not matched to a gene. Germline-derived CDR1 and CDR2 are SGDLS and YYNGEE. The length of the CDR3 is 15 residues. CDR3 DNA: TGTGCCAGCAGCGTCGGGGACAGGGGGCCCTACGAGCAGTACTTC. This sequence encodes CASSVGDRGPYEQYF.

This clonotype was picked up many times. This chain connects TRBV7-8 to TRBJ1-1; no clear D. Germline V gene data show CDR1 as SGHVS and CDR2 as FQNEAQ. This CDR3 region has 13 residues. Trimming cost V 7 bases and J 1 base, with 10 bases left between them. The CDR3, as DNA: TGTGCCAGCATACATCAGGAGAACACTGAAGCTTTCTTT. Residues: CASIHQENTEAFF.